A single T cell receptor (beta chain) is shown here with its context. The antigen is not known. This sample is drawn from a study of T cell responses to AZD1222 COVID-19 vaccine. Across the whole study: Pooling covered second doses at about 4 or about 12 weeks. Points from the study as a whole: CD4 TCRs covered the whole spike, strongest at regions 160-218 and 743-854. The study found Spike-specific TCR breadth and depth rose after two AZD1222 doses. Most donors were white British, females outnumbered males, and clonal diversity was possibly underestimated.

The CDR3 has 18 residues. Germline V gene lookup returns CDR1 LGHNA and CDR2 YSLEER. V shed 1 base and J 2 bases; nucleotides not matched to a gene: 12. Profiled with immunoSEQ multiplex PCR; TCRdb holds only in-frame clones, not every one. The sample has more than 140,000 clones, roughly nine tenths seen once. The TCR originated in an adult in good health. Sample: peripheral blood, taken on day 0 of AZD1222 vaccination. The rearrangement links TRBV4-3 to TRBJ2-7, with 9 bases identical to TRBD2. CDR3 loop: CASSQATSGPFRAYEQYF. The CDR3 DNA reads as TGCGCCAGCAGCCAAGCGACTAGCGGCCCTTTTAGGGCCTACGAGCAGTACTTC.